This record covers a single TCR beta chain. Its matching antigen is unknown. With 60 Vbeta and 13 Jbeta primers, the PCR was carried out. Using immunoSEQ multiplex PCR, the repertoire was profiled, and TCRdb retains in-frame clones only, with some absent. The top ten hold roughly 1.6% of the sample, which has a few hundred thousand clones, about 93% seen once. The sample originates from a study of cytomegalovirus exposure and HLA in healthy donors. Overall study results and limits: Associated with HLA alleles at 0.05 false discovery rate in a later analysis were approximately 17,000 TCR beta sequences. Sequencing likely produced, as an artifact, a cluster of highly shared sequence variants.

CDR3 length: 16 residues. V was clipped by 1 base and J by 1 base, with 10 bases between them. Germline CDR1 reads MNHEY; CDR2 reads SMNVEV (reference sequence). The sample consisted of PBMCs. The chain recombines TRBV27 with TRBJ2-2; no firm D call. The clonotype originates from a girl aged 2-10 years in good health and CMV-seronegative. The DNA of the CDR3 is TGTGCCAGCAGTTTATTGCCCAGGTTGAACACCGGGGAGCTGTTTTTT. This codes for CASSLLPRLNTGELFF.